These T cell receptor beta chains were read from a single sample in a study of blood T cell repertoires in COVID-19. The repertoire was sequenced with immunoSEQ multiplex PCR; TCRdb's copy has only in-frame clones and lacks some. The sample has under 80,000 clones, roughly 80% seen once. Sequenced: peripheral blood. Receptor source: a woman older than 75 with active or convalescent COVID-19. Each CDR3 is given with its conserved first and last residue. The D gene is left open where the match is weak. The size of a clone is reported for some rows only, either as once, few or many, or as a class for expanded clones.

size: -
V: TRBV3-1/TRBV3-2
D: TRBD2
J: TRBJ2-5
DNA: TGTGCCAGCAGTATCTTCGGGGGGGAGACCCAGTACTTC
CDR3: CASSIFGGETQYF

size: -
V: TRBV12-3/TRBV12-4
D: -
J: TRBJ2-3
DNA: TGTGCCAGCAGTTTTCGGGTAACAGATACGCAGTATTTT
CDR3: CASSFRVTDTQYF

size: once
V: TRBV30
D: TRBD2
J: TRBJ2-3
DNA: TGTGCCTGGAGTGTAGGGGACTACTCTAGAGATACGCAGTATTTT
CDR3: CAWSVGDYSRDTQYF

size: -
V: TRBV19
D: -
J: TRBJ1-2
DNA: TGTGCCAGTAGTTCCGTACAGGGCTATGGCTACACCTTC
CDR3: CASSSVQGYGYTF

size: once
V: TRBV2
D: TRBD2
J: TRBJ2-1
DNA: TGTGCCAGCAGTGAAGCTCGGGCGGGAGCCAACAATGAGCAGTTCTTC
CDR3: CASSEARAGANNEQFF

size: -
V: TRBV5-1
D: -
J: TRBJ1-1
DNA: TGCGCCAGCAGCATACAGGGAGTGGGCACTGAAGCTTTCTTT
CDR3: CASSIQGVGTEAFF

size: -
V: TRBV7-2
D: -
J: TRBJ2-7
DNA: TGTGCCAGCAGCCTCCTAGGATACGTGGACGAGCAGTACTTC
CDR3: CASSLLGYVDEQYF

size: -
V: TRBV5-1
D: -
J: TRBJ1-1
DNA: TGCGCCAGCAGCTCACAGGGCGGGAACACTGAAGCTTTCTTT
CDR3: CASSSQGGNTEAFF

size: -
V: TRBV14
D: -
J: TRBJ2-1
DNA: TGTGCCAGCAGCTCATGGGGCGGGGCGGCATTATCCTACAATGAGCAGTTCTTC
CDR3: CASSSWGGAALSYNEQFF

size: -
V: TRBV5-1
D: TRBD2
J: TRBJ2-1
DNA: TGCGCCACCGGCCAGCGGGGATACAATGAGCAGTTCTTC
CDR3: CATGQRGYNEQFF

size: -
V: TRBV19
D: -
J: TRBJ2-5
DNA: TGTGCCAGTAGTCCAGCGAGGTTGTCGGGTCCAGAGACCCAGTACTTC
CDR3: CASSPARLSGPETQYF

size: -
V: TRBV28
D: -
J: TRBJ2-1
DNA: TGTGCCTCGTTAAAATACAATGAGCAGTTCTTC
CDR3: CASLKYNEQFF

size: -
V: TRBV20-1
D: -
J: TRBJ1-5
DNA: TGCAGTGCTAGTAGGGGGACTAGCAATCAGCCCCAGCATTTT
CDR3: CSASRGTSNQPQHF

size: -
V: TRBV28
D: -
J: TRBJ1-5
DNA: TGTGCCAGCAGTCCCGGGGGACTGGGGGGCAATCAGCCCCAGCATTTT
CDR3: CASSPGGLGGNQPQHF

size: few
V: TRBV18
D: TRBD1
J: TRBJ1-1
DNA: TGTGCCAGCTCACCACAGGGACAGGTTGAAGCTTTCTTT
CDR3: CASSPQGQVEAFF

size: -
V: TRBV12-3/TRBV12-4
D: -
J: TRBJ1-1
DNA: TGTGCCAGCAGTTTAGGGACACTTAATGAAGCTTTCTTT
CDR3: CASSLGTLNEAFF

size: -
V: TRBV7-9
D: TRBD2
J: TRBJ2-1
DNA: TGTGCCAGCAGCTTATCCATAGCGGGAGGGCTGAGGAATGAGCAGTTCTTC
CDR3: CASSLSIAGGLRNEQFF

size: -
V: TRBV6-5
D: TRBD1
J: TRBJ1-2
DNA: TGTGCCAGCAGTTACAGCACCAGGACAGGAGGAAATGGCTACACCTTC
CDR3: CASSYSTRTGGNGYTF

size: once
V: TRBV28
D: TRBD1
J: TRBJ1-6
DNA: TGTGCCAGCAGGCGAGGACAGGTTAATTCACCCCTCCACTTT
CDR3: CASRRGQVNSPLHF

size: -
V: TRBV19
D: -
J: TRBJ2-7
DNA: TGTGCCAGTAGGCCAAAGACAGGATCCTACGAGCAGTACTTC
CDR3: CASRPKTGSYEQYF

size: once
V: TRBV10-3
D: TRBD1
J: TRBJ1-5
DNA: TGTGCCATCAGGGGGACAGGGAACGATCAGCCCCAGCATTTT
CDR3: CAIRGTGNDQPQHF

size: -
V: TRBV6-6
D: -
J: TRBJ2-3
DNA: TGTGCCACCGCTACAGGGAGCACTAGCACAGATACGCAGTATTTT
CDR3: CATATGSTSTDTQYF

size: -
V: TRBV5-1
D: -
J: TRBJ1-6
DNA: TGCGCCAGCAGCTTACAGGGAACGGATAATTCACCCCTCCACTTT
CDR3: CASSLQGTDNSPLHF

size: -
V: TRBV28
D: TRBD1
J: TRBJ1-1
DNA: TGTGCCAGCAGTTTAGGGGGGACAGGGAACACTGAAGCTTTCTTT
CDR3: CASSLGGTGNTEAFF

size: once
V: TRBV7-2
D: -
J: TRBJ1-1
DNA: TGTGCCAGCAGCTCCGACTCGTACACTGAAGCTTTCTTT
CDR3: CASSSDSYTEAFF

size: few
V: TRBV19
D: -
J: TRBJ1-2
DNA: TGTGCCAGTAGTATCGGGAGGGGACCCTTTGCCAACTATGGCTACACCTTC
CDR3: CASSIGRGPFANYGYTF

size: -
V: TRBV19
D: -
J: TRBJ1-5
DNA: TGTGCCAGTAGTATTAGGGGTCCAAGCAATCAGCCCCAGCATTTT
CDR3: CASSIRGPSNQPQHF

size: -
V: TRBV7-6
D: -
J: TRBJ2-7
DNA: TGTGCCAGCAGCTTAGGTACAGGGTTGGTCTACGAGCAGTACTTC
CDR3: CASSLGTGLVYEQYF

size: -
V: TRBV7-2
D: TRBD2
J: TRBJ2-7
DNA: TGTGCCAGCAGCTCCGGCGGGGGCTCCTACGAGCAGTACTTC
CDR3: CASSSGGGSYEQYF

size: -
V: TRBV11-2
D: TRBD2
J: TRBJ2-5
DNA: TGTGCCAGCAGCTTAAGTCGGGGGGGGCAAGAGACCCAGTACTTC
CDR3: CASSLSRGGQETQYF

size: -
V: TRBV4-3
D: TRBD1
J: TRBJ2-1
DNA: TGCGCCAGCAGCCAAGACGGACAGGTAGGAGGTGAGCAGTTCTTC
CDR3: CASSQDGQVGGEQFF

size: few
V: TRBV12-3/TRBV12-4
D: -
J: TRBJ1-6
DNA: TGTGCCAGCAGCAGCGGGAATTCACCCCTCCACTTT
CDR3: CASSSGNSPLHF

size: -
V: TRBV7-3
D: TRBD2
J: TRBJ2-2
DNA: TGTGCCAGCAGCCCGGGGCTAGCGGGAACCGGGGAGCTGTTTTTT
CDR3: CASSPGLAGTGELFF

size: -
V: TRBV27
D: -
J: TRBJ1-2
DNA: TGTGCCAGCAGTGAAGCAGGGGCTAACTATGGCTACACCTTC
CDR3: CASSEAGANYGYTF

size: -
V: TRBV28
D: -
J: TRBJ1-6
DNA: TGTGCCAGCAGTCTCCCGACAGCACCCCTCCACTTT
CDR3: CASSLPTAPLHF

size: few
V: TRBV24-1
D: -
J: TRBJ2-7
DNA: TGTGCCACCAGTGACGGGGGTTCCTCCTACGAGCAGTACTTC
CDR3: CATSDGGSSYEQYF

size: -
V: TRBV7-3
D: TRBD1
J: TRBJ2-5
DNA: TGTGCCAGCAGCGCCACAGGGGCAGTTGAAGAGACCCAGTACTTC
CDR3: CASSATGAVEETQYF

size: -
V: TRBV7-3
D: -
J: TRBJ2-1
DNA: TGTGCCAGCAGCGAGGGTCGGCCCAATGAGCAGTTCTTC
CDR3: CASSEGRPNEQFF

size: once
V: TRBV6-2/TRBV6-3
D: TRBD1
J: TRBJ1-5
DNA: TGTGCCAGCAGTTGGGAGTACAGGGGCGTTTATAGCAATCAGCCCCAGCATTTT
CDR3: CASSWEYRGVYSNQPQHF

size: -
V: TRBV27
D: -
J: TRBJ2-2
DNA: TGTGCCAGCAGTTTATCGATAATGGGGCATCCTTACACCGGGGAGCTGTTTTTT
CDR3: CASSLSIMGHPYTGELFF

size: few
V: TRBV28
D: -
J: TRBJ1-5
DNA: TGTGCCAGCAGTTCTCGGTCCAGGGGTAGCAATCAGCCCCAGCATTTT
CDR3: CASSSRSRGSNQPQHF

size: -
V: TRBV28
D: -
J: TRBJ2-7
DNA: TGTGCCAGCCAGCGGCCTAGCTCCTACGAGCAGTACTTC
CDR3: CASQRPSSYEQYF

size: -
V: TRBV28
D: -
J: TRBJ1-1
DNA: TGTGCCAGCAGACAGCACGGAGGGATTGACACTGAAGCTTTCTTT
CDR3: CASRQHGGIDTEAFF

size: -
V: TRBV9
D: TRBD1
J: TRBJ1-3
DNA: TGTGCCAGCAGCGTAGGCACAGGGGGCTACACCATATATTTT
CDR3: CASSVGTGGYTIYF

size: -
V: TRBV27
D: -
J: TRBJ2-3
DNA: TGTGCCAGCAGTTTATGGCCAGATACGCAGTATTTT
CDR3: CASSLWPDTQYF

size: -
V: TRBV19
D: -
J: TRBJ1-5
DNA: TGTGCCAGTAGTATCAGGTGGGGGGGCGGCAATCAGCCCCAGCATTTT
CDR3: CASSIRWGGGNQPQHF